Reported below is one TCR beta chain. What this receptor recognizes is not known. No base-level quality is on record; no much larger clone is a single base apart. The cohort consisted of hundreds of healthy bone marrow donors. Cohort members were all nominally healthy when sampled, although unrecorded immune exposures were likely present. The donor tested CMV seropositive, placing the donor among the 250 to 350 seropositive members of the cohort. Every donor gave a peripheral blood sample, and the peripheral blood mononuclear cells from that sample were used for TCR beta sequencing. The Qiagen DNeasy Blood Extraction Kit was used to extract genomic DNA from the blood cell samples. This specimen belongs to a study of cytomegalovirus exposure and HLA in healthy donors (dated by TCRdb to 2015 to 2018). Regarding the complete study: An earlier analysis of approximately 640 of the donors reported more than 250 Gb of sequence data and 100 million to 140 million unique TCR beta sequences from about 179 million T cells. Of the approximately 400 genotyped donors, around 81% fell in the genetic ancestry cluster associated with self-reported Caucasian donors. A later analysis re-analyzed previously published TCR beta repertoires from 500 to 700 donors and added high-resolution HLA genotyping to study TCR occurrence patterns. Donor age, sex, ethnicity and CMV serostatus were compiled alongside the repertoire data. The study used immunosequencing to profile the T cell repertoires of approximately 630 subjects and linked those repertoires to cytomegalovirus serostatus. Along with the roughly 610-subject first cohort, a separate validation cohort of more than 90 different subjects was used. Approximately 300 gigabases of sequencing data and tens of millions of unique TCR sequences were included in an early release covering about 600 HLA-typed donors. An earlier analysis of roughly 600 of the donors used high-throughput TCR beta sequencing to judge whether each TCR beta V gene segment behaved as functional or pseudogenic. Typing coverage differed by locus: A, B, C, DRB1 and DQB1 were typed in roughly 629-630 donors, DQA1 in 522, DPA1 in 600 to 610, and DPB1 in just under 490. Among some 400 genotyped donors of the cohort, an average of 235,054 unique TCR beta nucleotide sequences were sequenced per donor, about a sixth of them non-productive. A later genetic analysis used genome-wide SNP genotypes for about three fifths of the 666 donors, treating that subset as a discovery cohort. In the later analysis, no new phenotypic data were used to find candidate immune exposures; instead, reliance was placed on TCR beta sequences and their occurrence across donors. To predict cytomegalovirus infection status, the study combined high-throughput TCR immunosequencing, statistical association of individual TCRs with disease status, and machine learning. Because of strong linkage in the cohort, 4 to 6 DR-DQ haplotypes were treated as single units for association and clustering. HLA typing included class I and class II loci at four-digit resolution. The study aimed to test whether signatures of past pathogen exposure could be identified by cataloging public T cell receptors. All discovery cohort repertoires had been generated using a single sequencing platform.

What the authors observed across the whole study: A further reported finding was that TCR beta sequences accurately predicted the HLA-A and HLA-B alleles for most subjects in the first cohort. Compared with the roughly 600-donor mean, donors in an Asian-associated ancestry cluster had fewer N-insertions in productive TCRs, according to a later genetic analysis. According to a later analysis, most CMV-associated TCR beta chains appeared to be HLA-restricted, and the HLA associations seemed to be driven largely by CMV exposure. Cytomegalovirus status was reported to be diagnosed by the classifier with high specificity and sensitivity in both the original and validation cohorts. Most TCR sequences were observed very rarely across donors, whereas some public TCRs were present in many individuals. For the cohort, immune exposure information was limited to CMV serostatus. The study listed 164 TCR beta chains as associated with cytomegalovirus. According to a later analysis, parvovirus B19, influenza, CMV and Epstein-Barr virus appeared linked to several top co-occurrence clusters. A later genetic analysis associated a missense DCLRE1C variant with V-gene and J-gene trimming of TCR beta chains, and an independent cohort replicated the association. A later analysis associated 15,000 to 20,000 TCR beta sequences with specific HLA alleles at a false discovery rate of 0.05. HLA typing was unavailable for some donors at each locus, so association tests used only the typed subset. Strong co-occurrence of HLA alleles, especially DR and DQ, made assigning TCR associations to individual alleles difficult. Correlated functional status among segregating V segments might be attributable to linkage disequilibrium, but an unknown experimental factor could not be ruled out. Compared with equally common non-associated chains, HLA-associated TCR beta chains in a later analysis were more clonally expanded and had lower generation probabilities. Three of the identified cytomegalovirus-associated TCR beta chains were confirmed in vitro to be specific for cytomegalovirus antigens. A later analysis found that TCR association rates varied across HLA loci, with DRB1 alleles showing the most associated TCRs and HLA-C alleles the fewest. It was suggested by the authors that the approach could potentially be generalized to other disease states and immunological phenotypes. Because counts were too low, around 17 rarely observed V segments, including chromosome 9 orphons, were left out of the earlier analysis of a few hundred of the donors. The presence/absence analyses assumed that sequencing depth was roughly uniform across donors, and that assumption may not be true. In an earlier analysis of roughly 560 of the donors, most TCR beta V segments were observed in productive rearrangements about 90% or about 30% of the time, broadly matching IMGT annotations. A group of highly shared sequence variants was considered likely to be a technical artifact of the sequencing pipeline. In this cohort, only TCR beta chains were sequenced, and detectable features were limited by the absence of alpha or paired-chain data. The 87-base-pair reads could not distinguish some IMGT-functional V segments, including TRBV6-2 and TRBV6-3, so those segments were excluded.

Library prep was done by the immunoSEQ multiplex PCR assay. For the multiplex PCR, a mixture combining 60 forward primers for TCR Vbeta segments and 13 reverse primers for TCR Jbeta segments was used. Amplification of the CDR3 region of rearranged TCR beta genes was performed with a multiplex PCR assay on genomic DNA. The Illumina HiSeq System was used to sequence the amplified TCR beta libraries as 87-base-pair reads. The original pipeline was this. In a later analysis, tens of millions of unique TCR beta chains were counted across the approximately 640 repertoires, and approximately 11 million of these chains were shared by at least two donors. To remove PCR and sequencing errors, raw reads were error-corrected and collapsed into unique sequences using a nearest-neighbor algorithm that merged closely related sequences. CDR3 sequences were aligned to IMGT reference sequences to assign V, D and J gene segments. For a sequence to be retained, a match of at least six nucleotides to both a V gene segment and a J gene segment was required. Rearrangements were classified as productive when the CDR3 lacked stop codons and remained in frame with V and J, and all other rearrangements were classified as non-productive. CDR3 was defined according to IMGT convention as the region running from the second conserved V-encoded cysteine to the conserved J-encoded phenylalanine. The earlier analysis of some 540 of the donors excluded any sequence lacking an unambiguous match to a single V gene segment. In an earlier analysis of some 590 of the donors, a V segment was called functional when productive rearrangements were above 56.7%, and segregating when the standard deviation between donors exceeded 5%. To diagnose cytomegalovirus status from the catalog of TCR beta chain sequences, a statistical classification framework was built. In a later analysis, V and J genes were assigned by comparing TCR nucleotide sequences against IMGT/GENE-DB human TR gene sequences. A later analysis assigned CDR3 sequences and most-parsimonious VDJ recombination scenarios with the TCRdist pipeline. In a later analysis, every TCR beta chain was defined by the combination of its CDR3 amino acid sequence and its V-gene family, and reads without a unique V-gene family were dropped. A later analysis removed nearly 600 highly shared, low-generation-probability nucleotide sequences to deal with suspected cross-contamination and a sequencing artifact. In a later analysis, a clonal expansion index was calculated for each public chain from normalized within-repertoire ranks of inferred template counts. A later analysis computed generation probabilities with a VDJ recombination model fitted to out-of-frame rearrangements, and checked the results against IGoR. A later analysis scored TCR-TCR, TCR-HLA and TCR-CMV co-occurrence with hypergeometric tests, applying a repertoire-size bias correction to TCR pairs. In a later analysis, false discovery rates were estimated by permuting HLA or CMV assignments 20 times. In a later analysis, co-occurring TCRs were grouped using DBSCAN, with TCRdist sequence similarity added in when clustering inside HLA-allele-positive subsets. Co-occurrence clustering excluded repertoires with fewer than 30,000 or more than 120,000 public chains, plus five with anomalous nucleotide sharing. TCRdb limited this immuneACCESS table to in-frame rearrangements with V and J called. A share of clones is missing; checked studies link under half to unresolved V genes, and the rest is unexplained. That table is the source of V, J and clone size, and D and trimming were worked out from the DNA. This sample comprises 150,000 or so clones, approximately 80% of them detected only once. The ten largest clonotypes hold 2.2% of the sample.

The trim is 8 bases for V and 11 bases for J, with a gap of 13 bases between the germline ends. The CDR1 and CDR2 encoded by the germline V gene are SGHTA and FQGTGA. The CDR3 goes from the cysteine to the phenylalanine over 12 residues. The retained sequence is limited to the CDR3, 36 bases, with the frame set at the first base. The receptor was derived from a man over 45 in good health and CMV-seropositive. The V gene is TRBV7-3 and the J gene is TRBJ1-6; a tentative D match to TRBD1 spans 6 bases. Specimen: PBMCs. The DNA is TGTGCCAGCTCCTCGGGGGGCGCACCCCTCCACTTT. This encodes CASSSGGAPLHF.